This note documents a single T cell receptor (beta chain) sequence. The data derive from a study of CXCR3-negative and CXCR3-positive naive CD8 T cells. The CDR3 is made up of 13 amino acids. CDR1 and CDR2 (germline): SQVTM, ANQGSEA. The authors made the TRB cDNA libraries by 5' RACE using UMI labels. Using the 5' RACE reads, TCRdb records one entry per CDR3 protein without DNA. Recorded for this sample: about 90,000 distinct CDR3 sequences. The rearrangement joins TRBV29-1 to TRBJ1-1. The sample taken for sequencing was naive CXCR3- CD8+ T cells from blood. Subset meaning: CD45RO-CCR7+CD27+CD95- naive CD8+ T cells lacking CXCR3 (TNR3-). This TCR came from a human donor in good health. Some clones in this sample may be carry-over from other donors' samples. The CDR3 protein is CSVEDLRVAEAFF.